This T cell receptor (beta chain) appears in the sequencing data of a study of shared clonotypes between healthy human individuals. Clones were sequenced by immunoSEQ multiplex PCR, and TCRdb holds only the in-frame ones, with some missing. The sample records approximately 2.3 million clones, approximately 95% being singletons. Study observations and caveats: Clonotype sharing across a few donors was observed for 4% to 6.5% of naive CD4 clonotypes. An effect of sequencing depth on clonotype sharing among donors was expected.

V was clipped by 5 bases and J by 3 bases; unmatched bases: 2. CDR1 is SGHTA, CDR2 FQGNSA, per germline. This CDR3 spans 14 amino acids. Concerning this clone: What it recognizes is unknown. At the DNA level, this CDR3 is encoded by other sequences in the same sample as well.

The TCR originated in a man aged 18 to 30 in good health. Some clones in this sample may be carry-over from other donors' samples. The sample was naive CD4+ T cells from PBMCs. Subset in this sample: CD45RA+ positively selected. The gene calls are TRBV7-2 and TRBJ1-4, with 8 bases aligning to TRBD1. This chain's CDR3 is CASSLDRANEKLFF. The CDR3 DNA follows: TGTGCCAGCAGCCTGGACAGGGCTAATGAAAAACTGTTTTTT.